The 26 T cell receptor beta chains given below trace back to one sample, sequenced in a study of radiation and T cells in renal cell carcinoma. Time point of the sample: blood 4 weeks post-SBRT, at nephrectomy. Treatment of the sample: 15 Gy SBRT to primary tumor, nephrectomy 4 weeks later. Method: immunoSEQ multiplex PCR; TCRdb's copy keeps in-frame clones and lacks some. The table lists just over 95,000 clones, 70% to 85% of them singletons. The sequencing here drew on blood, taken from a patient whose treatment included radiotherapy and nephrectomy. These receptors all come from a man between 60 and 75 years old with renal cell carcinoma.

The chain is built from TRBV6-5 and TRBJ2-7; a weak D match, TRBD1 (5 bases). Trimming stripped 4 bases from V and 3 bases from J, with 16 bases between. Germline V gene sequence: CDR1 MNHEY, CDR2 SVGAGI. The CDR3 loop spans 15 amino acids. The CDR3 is CASSLLRQGLYEQYF. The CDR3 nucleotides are TGTGCCAGCAGTTTACTCAGGCAGGGTCTCTACGAGCAGTACTTC.

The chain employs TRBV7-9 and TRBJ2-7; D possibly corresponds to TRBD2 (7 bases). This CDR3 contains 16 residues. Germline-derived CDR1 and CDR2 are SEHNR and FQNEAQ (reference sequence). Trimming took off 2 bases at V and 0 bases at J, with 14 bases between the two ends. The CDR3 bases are TGTGCCAGCAGCTTAACGCGGGGGCGCAACTCCTACGAGCAGTACTTC. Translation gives CASSLTRGRNSYEQYF.

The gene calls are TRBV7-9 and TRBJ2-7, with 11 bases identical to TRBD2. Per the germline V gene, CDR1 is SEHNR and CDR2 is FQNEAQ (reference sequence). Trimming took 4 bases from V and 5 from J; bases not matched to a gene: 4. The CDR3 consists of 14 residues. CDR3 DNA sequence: TGTGCCAGCAGCTCACTAGCGGGAGCCCACGAGCAGTACTTC. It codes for CASSSLAGAHEQYF.

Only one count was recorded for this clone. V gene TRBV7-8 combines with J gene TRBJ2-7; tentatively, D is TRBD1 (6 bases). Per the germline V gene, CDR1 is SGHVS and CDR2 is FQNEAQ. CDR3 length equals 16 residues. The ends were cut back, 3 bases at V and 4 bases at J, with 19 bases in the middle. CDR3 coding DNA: TGTGCCAGCAGCTTGAGAGGGGACAACCCCCCTTACGAGCAGTACTTC. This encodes CASSLRGDNPPYEQYF.

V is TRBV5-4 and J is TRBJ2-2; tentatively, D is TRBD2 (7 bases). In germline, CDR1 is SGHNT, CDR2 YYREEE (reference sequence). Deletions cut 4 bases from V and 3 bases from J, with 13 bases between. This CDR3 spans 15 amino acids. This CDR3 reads CASSPEGGHTGELFF. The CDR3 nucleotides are TGTGCCAGCAGCCCGGAGGGGGGGCACACCGGGGAGCTGTTTTTT.

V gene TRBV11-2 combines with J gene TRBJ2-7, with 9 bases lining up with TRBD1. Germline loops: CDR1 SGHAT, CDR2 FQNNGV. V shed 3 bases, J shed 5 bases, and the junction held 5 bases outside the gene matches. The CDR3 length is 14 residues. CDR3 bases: TGTGCCAGCAGCTTGACAGGGGGTGGGAACGAGCAGTACTTC. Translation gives CASSLTGGGNEQYF.

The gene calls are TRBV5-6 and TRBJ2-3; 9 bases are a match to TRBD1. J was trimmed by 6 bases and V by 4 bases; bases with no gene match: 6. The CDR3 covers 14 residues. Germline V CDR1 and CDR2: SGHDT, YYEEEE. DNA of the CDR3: TGTGCCAGCAGCCTGGGGGACAGGGCGGATACGCAGTATTTT. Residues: CASSLGDRADTQYF.

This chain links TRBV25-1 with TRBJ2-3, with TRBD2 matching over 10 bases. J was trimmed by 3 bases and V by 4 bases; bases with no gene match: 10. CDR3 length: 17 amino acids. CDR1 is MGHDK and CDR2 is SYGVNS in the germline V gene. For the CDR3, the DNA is TGTGCCAGCAGTGCGAGGGGACTAGCGCCATTAACAGATACGCAGTATTTT. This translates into CASSARGLAPLTDTQYF.

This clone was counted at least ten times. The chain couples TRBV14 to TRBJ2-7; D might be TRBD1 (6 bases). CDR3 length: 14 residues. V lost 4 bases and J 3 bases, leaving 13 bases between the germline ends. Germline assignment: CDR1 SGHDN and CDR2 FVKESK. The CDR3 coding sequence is TGTGCCAGCAGCCCTACAGGGCCTATCTACGAGCAGTACTTC. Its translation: CASSPTGPIYEQYF.

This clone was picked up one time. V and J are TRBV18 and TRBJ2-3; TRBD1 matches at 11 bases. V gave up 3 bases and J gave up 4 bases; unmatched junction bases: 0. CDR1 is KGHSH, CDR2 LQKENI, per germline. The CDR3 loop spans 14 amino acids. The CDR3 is CASSPGQGADTQYF. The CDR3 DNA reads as TGTGCCAGCTCACCGGGACAGGGGGCAGATACGCAGTATTTT.

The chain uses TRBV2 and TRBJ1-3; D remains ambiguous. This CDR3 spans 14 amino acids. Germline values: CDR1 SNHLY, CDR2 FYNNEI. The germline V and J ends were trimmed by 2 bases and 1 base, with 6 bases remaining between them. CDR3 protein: CASSERRSGNTIYF. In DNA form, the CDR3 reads TGTGCCAGCAGTGAACGACGGTCTGGAAACACCATATATTTT.

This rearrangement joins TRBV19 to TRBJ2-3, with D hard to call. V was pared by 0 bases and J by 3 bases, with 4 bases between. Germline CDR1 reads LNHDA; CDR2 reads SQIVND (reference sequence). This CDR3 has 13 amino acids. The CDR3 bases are TGTGCCAGTAGTATAGAGATAACAGATACGCAGTATTTT. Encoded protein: CASSIEITDTQYF. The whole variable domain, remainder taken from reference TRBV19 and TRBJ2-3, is DGGITQSPKYLFRKEGQNVTLSCEQNLNHDAMYWYRQDPGQGLRLIYYSQIVNDFQKGDIAEGYSVSREKKESFPLTVTSAQKNPTAFYLCASSIEITDTQYFGPGTRLTVL.

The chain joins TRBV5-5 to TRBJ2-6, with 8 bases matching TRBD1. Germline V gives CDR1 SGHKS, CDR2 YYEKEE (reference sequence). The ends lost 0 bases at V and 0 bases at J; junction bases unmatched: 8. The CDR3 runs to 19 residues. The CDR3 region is CASSLEWGQVISGANVLTF. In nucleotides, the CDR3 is TGTGCCAGCAGCTTGGAATGGGGACAGGTAATCTCTGGGGCCAACGTCCTGACTTTC.

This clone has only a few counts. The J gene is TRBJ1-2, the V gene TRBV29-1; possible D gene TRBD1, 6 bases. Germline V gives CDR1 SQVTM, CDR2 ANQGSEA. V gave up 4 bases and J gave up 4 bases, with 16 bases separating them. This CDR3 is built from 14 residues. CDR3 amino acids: CSVGGVQGGYGYTF. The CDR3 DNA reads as TGCAGCGTTGGGGGGGTACAGGGCGGCTATGGCTACACCTTC.

Here the CDR3 DNA reads TGTGCCAGCAGCAAAGAGGGGGGACTAGCGGACCCCCACACAGATACGCAGTATTTT. It is translated as CASSKEGGLADPHTDTQYF. V is TRBV21-1 and J is TRBJ2-3; TRBD2, the table's D call, lacks a check against the DNA. TRBV21-1 is deemed a pseudogene. CDR3 length: 19 residues.

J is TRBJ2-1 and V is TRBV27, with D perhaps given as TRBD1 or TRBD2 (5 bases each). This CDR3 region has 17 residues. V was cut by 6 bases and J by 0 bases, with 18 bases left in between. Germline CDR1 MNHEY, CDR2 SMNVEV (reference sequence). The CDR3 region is CASSSPQGRSSYNEQFF. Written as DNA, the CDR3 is TGTGCCAGCAGCTCGCCCCAGGGACGCAGCTCCTACAATGAGCAGTTCTTC.

The DNA of the CDR3 is TGTGCCAGCAGCGTAGATGCACTAAATCAGCCCCAGCATTTT. As protein: CASSVDALNQPQHF. V gene TRBV9 combines with J gene TRBJ1-5; D gene unclear. V dropped 0 bases and J dropped 4 bases, with 8 bases sitting between them. There are 14 residues in the CDR3. Germline V gene sequence: CDR1 SGDLS, CDR2 YYNGEE.

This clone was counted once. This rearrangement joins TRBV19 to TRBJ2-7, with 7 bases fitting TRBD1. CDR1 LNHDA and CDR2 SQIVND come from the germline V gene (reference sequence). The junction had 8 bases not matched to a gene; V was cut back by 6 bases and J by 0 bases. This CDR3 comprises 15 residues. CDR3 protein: CASRGDRAGSYEQYF. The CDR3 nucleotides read TGTGCCAGTAGGGGAGACAGGGCGGGCTCCTACGAGCAGTACTTC.

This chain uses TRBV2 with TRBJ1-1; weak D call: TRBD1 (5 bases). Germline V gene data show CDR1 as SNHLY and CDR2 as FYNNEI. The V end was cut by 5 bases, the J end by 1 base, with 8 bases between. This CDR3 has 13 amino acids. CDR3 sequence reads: CASSQDKNTEAFF. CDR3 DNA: TGTGCCAGCAGTCAGGACAAGAACACTGAAGCTTTCTTT. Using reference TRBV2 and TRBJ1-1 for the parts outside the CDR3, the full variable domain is EPEVTQTPSHQVTQMGQEVILRCVPISNHLYFYWYRQILGQKVEFLVSFYNNEISEKSEIFDDQFSVERPDGSNFTLKIRSTKLEDSAMYFCASSQDKNTEAFFGQGTRLTVV.

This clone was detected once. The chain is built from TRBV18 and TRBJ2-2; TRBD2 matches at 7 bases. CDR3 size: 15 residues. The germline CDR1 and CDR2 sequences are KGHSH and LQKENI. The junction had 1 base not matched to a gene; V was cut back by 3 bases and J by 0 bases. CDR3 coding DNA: TGTGCCAGCTCACCCAGCGGGACGAACACCGGGGAGCTGTTTTTT. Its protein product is CASSPSGTNTGELFF.

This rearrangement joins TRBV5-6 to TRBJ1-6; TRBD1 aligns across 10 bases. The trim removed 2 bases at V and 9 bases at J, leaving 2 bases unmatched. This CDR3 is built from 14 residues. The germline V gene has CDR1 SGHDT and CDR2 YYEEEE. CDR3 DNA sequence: TGTGCCAGCAGCTTTGGGACAGGGGCTTCACCCCTCCACTTT. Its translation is CASSFGTGASPLHF.

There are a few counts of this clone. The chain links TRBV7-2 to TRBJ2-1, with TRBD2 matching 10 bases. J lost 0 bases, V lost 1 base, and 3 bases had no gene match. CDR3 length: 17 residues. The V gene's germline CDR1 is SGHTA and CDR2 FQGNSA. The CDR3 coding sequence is TGTGCCAGCAGCTTAGTTCCTAGCGGGAGCTCCTACAATGAGCAGTTCTTC. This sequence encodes CASSLVPSGSSYNEQFF.

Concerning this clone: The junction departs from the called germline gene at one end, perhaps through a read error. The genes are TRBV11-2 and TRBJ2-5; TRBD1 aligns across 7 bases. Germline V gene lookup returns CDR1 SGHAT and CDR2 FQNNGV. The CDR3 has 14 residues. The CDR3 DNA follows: TGTGCCAGCAGCCTAGACAGGGTGGGGGAGACCCAGTACTTC. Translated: CASSLDRVGETQYF. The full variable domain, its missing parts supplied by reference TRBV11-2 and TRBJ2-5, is EAGVAQSPRYKIIEKRQSVAFWCNPISGHATLYWYQQILGQGPKLLIQFQNNGVVDDSQLPKDRFSAERLKGVDSTLKIQPAKLEDSAVYLCASSLDRVGETQYFGPGTRLLVL.

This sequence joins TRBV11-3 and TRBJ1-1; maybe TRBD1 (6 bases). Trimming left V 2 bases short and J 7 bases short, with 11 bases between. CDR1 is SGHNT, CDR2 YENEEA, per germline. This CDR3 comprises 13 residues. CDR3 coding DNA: TGTGCCAGCAGCTTAACAGGGCGAGGTGAAGCTTTCTTT. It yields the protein CASSLTGRGEAFF.

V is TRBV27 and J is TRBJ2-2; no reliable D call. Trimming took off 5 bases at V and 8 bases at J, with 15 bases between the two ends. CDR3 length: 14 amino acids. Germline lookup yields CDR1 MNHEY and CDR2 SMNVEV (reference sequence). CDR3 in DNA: TGTGCCAGCAGTCCGATACTCTGGCCGGGGGAGCTGTTTTTT. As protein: CASSPILWPGELFF.

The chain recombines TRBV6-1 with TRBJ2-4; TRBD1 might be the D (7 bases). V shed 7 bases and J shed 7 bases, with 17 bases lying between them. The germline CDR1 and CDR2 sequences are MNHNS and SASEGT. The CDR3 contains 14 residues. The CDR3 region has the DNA TGTGCCAGCACCGGAGGGGTAGGGGGCAACATTCAGTACTTC. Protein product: CASTGGVGGNIQYF.